Shown below are 22 T cell receptor beta chains from a single sample sequenced in a study of blood T cell repertoires in COVID-19. The protocol was immunoSEQ multiplex PCR, while the TCRdb copy is restricted to in-frame clones and leaves out a portion. The repertoire holds approximately 50,000 clones, 70% to 80% seen once, with roughly 25% in the top ten. The sequenced material came from peripheral blood. The receptor set was obtained from a man aged 65 to 79 with acute or convalescent COVID-19.

The rearrangement joins TRBV5-6 to TRBJ2-1; TRBD2 is a possible D gene (6 bases). The CDR3 has 12 amino acids. Trimming pared 7 bases from V and 8 bases from J, leaving 13 bases between. The germline gives CDR1 SGHDT, CDR2 YYEEEE. The CDR3 region has the DNA TGTGCCAGCTGCCGGGACTTCGATGAGCAGTTCTTC. This encodes CASCRDFDEQFF.

This clone showed up just once. The genes are TRBV7-6 and TRBJ2-2; 8 positions match TRBD1. The CDR3 covers 15 residues. CDR1 is SGHVS, CDR2 FNYEAQ, per germline. The junction had 5 bases not matched to a gene; V was cut back by 5 bases and J by 3 bases. The DNA for the CDR3 is TGTGCCAGCAGCCCAGGGGGCGCGTACACCGGGGAGCTGTTTTTT. This translates into CASSPGGAYTGELFF.

The chain links TRBV10-1 to TRBJ2-7; 14 bases align to TRBD2. The CDR3 loop spans 21 amino acids. Germline CDR1 reads WNHNN; CDR2 reads SYGVQD (reference sequence). Trimming removed 0 bases from V and 6 bases from J; junction bases left unmatched: 19. Written as DNA, the CDR3 is TGCGCCAGCAGTGAGTCGACCGAAGGGACTAGCGGGAGTGAAGGGTTACTCGAGCAGTACTTC. Protein: CASSESTEGTSGSEGLLEQYF.

The rearrangement joins TRBV6-1 to TRBJ1-4; TRBD1 is a possible D gene (5 bases). The length of the CDR3 is 15 residues. V gave up 5 bases and J gave up 3 bases, with 13 bases separating them. Germline CDR1 and CDR2: MNHNS and SASEGT. The CDR3 sequence is CASSLSGRSNEKLFF. CDR3 coding DNA: TGTGCCAGCAGTTTGTCAGGGCGTTCTAATGAAAAACTGTTTTTT.

The chain links TRBV19 to TRBJ1-3; D gene unclear. Trimming took 5 bases from V and 0 from J, leaving 8 bases between them. This CDR3 is built from 14 residues. The germline V gene has CDR1 LNHDA and CDR2 SQIVND (reference sequence). CDR3 in DNA: TGTGCCAGTAGTGCGTACAGCTCTGGAAACACCATATATTTT. It specifies CASSAYSSGNTIYF.

V gene TRBV5-4 combines with J gene TRBJ1-1, with D possibly matching TRBD1 (6 bases). Germline CDR1 SGHNT, CDR2 YYREEE (reference sequence). The CDR3 covers 14 residues. V lost 0 bases to trimming and J lost 1 base, with 7 bases between them. As DNA, the CDR3 is TGTGCCAGCAGCTTGGGACAGGCGAACACTGAAGCTTTCTTT. Amino acids: CASSLGQANTEAFF.

The genes are TRBV25-1 and TRBJ2-7; 8 bases match TRBD1. The CDR3 has 14 residues. Trimming cost V 7 bases and J 3 bases; bases outside gene matches: 8. Germline lookup yields CDR1 MGHDK and CDR2 SYGVNS. The CDR3 DNA follows: TGTGCCAGCACTAAAACAGGGGGGAACTACGAGCAGTACTTC. Its translation: CASTKTGGNYEQYF.

The chain links TRBV5-4 to TRBJ1-2; a weak D match, TRBD1 (6 bases). Germline values: CDR1 SGHNT, CDR2 YYREEE (reference sequence). The germline V and J ends were trimmed by 4 bases and 2 bases, with 9 bases remaining between them. This CDR3 has 13 amino acids. For the CDR3, the DNA is TGTGCCAGCAGCCAGGACAGAAACTATGGCTACACCTTC. The encoded protein is CASSQDRNYGYTF.

The genes are TRBV7-9 and TRBJ2-1, with 8 bases that match TRBD1. Germline V gives CDR1 SEHNR, CDR2 FQNEAQ (reference sequence). The J segment lost 0 bases and the V segment lost 2 bases, leaving 0 bases of the junction unmatched. The CDR3 runs to 15 residues. The CDR3 spells CASSLQGASYNEQFF. The CDR3 DNA sequence: TGTGCCAGCAGCTTACAGGGGGCCTCCTACAATGAGCAGTTCTTC.

V usage is TRBV3-1 (or the pseudogene TRBV3-2) and J usage is TRBJ1-5; D not certain. This CDR3 contains 15 residues. Looked up from germline, CDR1 is LGHDT and CDR2 is YNNKEL (reference sequence). With 5 bases removed from V and 3 bases from J, the gap between germline ends came to 14 bases. The CDR3: CASSNRVASNQPQHF. CDR3 DNA sequence: TGTGCCAGCAGCAACCGGGTAGCTTCCAATCAGCCCCAGCATTTT.

This chain connects TRBV2 to TRBJ2-3, with D perhaps matching TRBD1 (5 bases). The germline V and J ends were trimmed by 3 bases and 0 bases, with 7 bases remaining between them. This CDR3 has 14 residues. CDR1 and CDR2 from the germline V gene are SNHLY and FYNNEI. The CDR3 DNA sequence: TGTGCCAGCAGTGACAGGGCGAGCACAGATACGCAGTATTTT. It translates to CASSDRASTDTQYF.

The chain uses TRBV28 and TRBJ2-5; 10 positions agree with TRBD2. V gave up 4 bases and J gave up 4 bases; unmatched junction bases: 12. Germline CDR1 is MDHEN and CDR2 is SYDVKM. There are 17 residues in the CDR3. CDR3 DNA: TGTGCCAGCAGTTCCCCCGCCAGCGGGGGGGCCGGAGAGACCCAGTACTTC. This sequence encodes CASSSPASGGAGETQYF.

The CDR3 nucleotides read TGCGCCAGCAGCTTCAGGGGCTCGATAACAGATACGCAGTATTTT. Translating gives CASSFRGSITDTQYF. This chain joins TRBV5-1 and TRBJ2-3; TRBD1 is a possible D gene (6 bases). The CDR3 covers 15 residues. Looked up from germline, CDR1 is SGHRS and CDR2 is YFSETQ. V lost 2 bases to trimming and J lost 3 bases, with 13 bases between them.

The chain carries TRBV12-3 or TRBV12-4 and TRBJ1-1; TRBD1 agrees at 7 bases. V gave up 1 base and J gave up 7 bases; unmatched junction bases: 3. The CDR3 contains 13 residues. CDR3 amino acids: CASSLVWDSEAFF. The CDR3, as DNA: TGTGCCAGCAGTTTAGTATGGGACAGTGAAGCTTTCTTT.

This rearrangement joins TRBV6-1 to TRBJ2-7, with TRBD2 matching over 7 bases. The J segment lost 2 bases and the V segment lost 6 bases, leaving 10 bases of the junction unmatched. The CDR3 length is 15 residues. Germline CDR1 reads MNHNS; CDR2 reads SASEGT. The CDR3 reads CASSTTGGSTYEQYF. CDR3 nucleotide sequence: TGTGCCAGCAGCACCACGGGGGGATCGACCTACGAGCAGTACTTC.

This clone was observed a handful of times. The chain recombines TRBV9 with TRBJ1-3; TRBD1 agrees at 7 bases. The length of the CDR3 is 15 residues. Trimming cost V 4 bases and J 0 bases; bases outside gene matches: 4. Germline lookup yields CDR1 SGDLS and CDR2 YYNGEE. The CDR3 is CASSPGGGSGNTIYF. The CDR3 DNA reads as TGTGCCAGCAGCCCAGGGGGAGGCTCTGGAAACACCATATATTTT.

This chain connects TRBV27 to TRBJ2-7; a possible D gene is TRBD2 (7 bases). Germline CDR1 reads MNHEY; CDR2 reads SMNVEV (reference sequence). The CDR3 sequence is 16 residues long. The V and J ends lost 7 bases and 0 bases respectively, with 19 bases between them. The CDR3 DNA follows: TGTGCCAGCACTCCCTGGGGCGGGGGCAACTCCTACGAGCAGTACTTC. It yields the protein CASTPWGGGNSYEQYF.

The CDR3 loop reads CASSLFLAGGLSREQYF. The CDR3 nucleotides are TGTGCCAGCAGCTTGTTCCTGGCGGGAGGGCTTTCGAGGGAGCAGTACTTC. The genes are TRBV5-4 and TRBJ2-7, with 9 bases fitting TRBD2. J was trimmed by 7 bases and V by 1 base; bases with no gene match: 15. The V gene's germline CDR1 is SGHNT and CDR2 YYREEE (reference sequence). The CDR3 loop spans 17 amino acids. Complete variable domain (other parts from reference TRBV5-4 and TRBJ2-7): ETGVTQSPTHLIKTRGQQVTLRCSSQSGHNTVSWYQQALGQGPQFIFQYYREEENGRGNFPPRFSGLQFPNYSSELNVNALELDDSALYLCASSLFLAGGLSREQYFGPGTRLTVT.

The gene calls are TRBV27 and TRBJ2-7; the D is unclear. Trimming removed 4 bases at V and 0 bases at J, with 10 bases between. Germline CDR1 MNHEY, CDR2 SMNVEV (reference sequence). This CDR3 is built from 14 residues. The CDR3 bases are TGTGCCAGCAGTTCCCATCTGAGCTCCTACGAGCAGTACTTC. Its protein product is CASSSHLSSYEQYF.

The count of this clone is one. The chain joins TRBV2 to TRBJ1-2; D not certain. The CDR3 runs to 14 residues. The V end lost 1 base, the J end lost 1 base, and 7 bases lay between the germline ends. Germline-derived CDR1 and CDR2 are SNHLY and FYNNEI. The CDR3 bases are TGTGCCAGCAGTGAAGGACAAAATAACTATGGCTACACCTTC. Translation gives CASSEGQNNYGYTF.

V usage is TRBV11-2 and J usage is TRBJ2-3; 9 bases align to TRBD2. The CDR3 totals 15 residues. The ends lost 0 bases at V and 5 bases at J; junction bases unmatched: 3. The germline V gene has CDR1 SGHAT and CDR2 FQNNGV. CDR3 sequence (DNA): TGTGCCAGCAGCTTAGATCGACTAGCGGTAGATACGCAGTATTTT. Its translation is CASSLDRLAVDTQYF.

CDR3 sequence: CASSLWGGDTQYF. CDR3 nucleotides: TGTGCCAGCAGCTTATGGGGGGGAGATACGCAGTATTTT. This chain connects TRBV7-7 to TRBJ2-3; TRBD2 aligns across 7 bases. After removal of 2 bases from V and 5 bases from J, the junction contained 1 base not matched to a gene. The CDR3 runs to 13 residues. From germline, CDR1 is SSHAT and CDR2 FNYEAQ (reference sequence).